This TCR beta chain was profiled in a study of CD8 T cells in ankylosing spondylitis. Broader study findings: Those disease-linked clones were CD8+; they were also relatively rare in peripheral blood.

By quantitative 5'-RACE with molecular barcodes, the TCR beta libraries were made. MiXCR, applied by TCRdb to the 5' RACE reads, yields one record per CDR3 protein. The data show under 250,000 distinct CDR3 sequences, 10% seen once. Many counts were recorded for this clonotype. Its matching antigen is unknown. This CDR3 has 14 residues. Germline V gene data show CDR1 as MNHEY and CDR2 as SVGEGT. The germline V and J ends were trimmed by 7 bases and 2 bases, with 14 bases remaining between them. This sequence joins TRBV6-2 or TRBV6-3 and TRBJ1-1; no firm D call. This clonotype was sampled from a male donor with ankylosing spondylitis or in good health (not recorded which). The sequenced sample consisted of blood, either unsorted or a sorted T cell fraction (not recorded which). Here the CDR3 reads CASNDRASNTEAFF. The DNA for the CDR3 is TGTGCCAGCAACGACCGGGCTTCTAACACTGAAGCTTTCTTT.